These T cell receptor beta chains were read from a single sample in a study of shared clonotypes between healthy human individuals. The method was immunoSEQ multiplex PCR; TCRdb's version includes in-frame clones alone and lacks a portion of them. The sample has about 1.1 million clones, around three quarters seen once. The sample comprised memory CD4+ T cells from PBMCs. Receptors were obtained from a young man in good health. Some clones in this sample may be carry-over from other donors' samples. Each CDR3 is given with its conserved first and last residue. The order of the fields is J gene, clone size, D gene, V gene, CDR3 DNA, CDR3 protein. A D gene is named only where the DNA matches it firmly. The size entry is marked missing in some rows and otherwise reads once, few, many or a size class.

j_gene: TRBJ2-1; abundance: .; d_gene: .; v_gene: TRBV29-1; CDR3nt: TGCAGCGTCGTCAGACAATCGAGCTCCTACAATGAGCAGTTCTTC; CDR3aa: CSVVRQSSSYNEQFF
j_gene: TRBJ2-5; abundance: few; d_gene: .; v_gene: TRBV29-1; CDR3nt: TGCAGCGTTGCCGGCCCGCCCAAGGAGACCCAGTACTTC; CDR3aa: CSVAGPPKETQYF
j_gene: TRBJ2-7; abundance: .; d_gene: .; v_gene: TRBV11-1; CDR3nt: TGTGCCAGCAGCCTCGTCAGGCTCTCCTACGAGCAGTACTTC; CDR3aa: CASSLVRLSYEQYF
j_gene: TRBJ1-1; abundance: .; d_gene: .; v_gene: TRBV11-3; CDR3nt: TGTGCCAGCAGCTTAAGGGGCCGAGGTGTAGCTTTCTTT; CDR3aa: CASSLRGRGVAFF
j_gene: TRBJ2-3; abundance: .; d_gene: .; v_gene: TRBV28; CDR3nt: TGTGCCAGCAGTTTACGCAGCCGCACAGATACGCAGTATTTT; CDR3aa: CASSLRSRTDTQYF
j_gene: TRBJ1-1; abundance: .; d_gene: .; v_gene: TRBV19; CDR3nt: TGTGCCAGTAGTCCATGGGGTAGGCCCCTTGAAGCTTTCTTT; CDR3aa: CASSPWGRPLEAFF
j_gene: TRBJ2-5; abundance: .; d_gene: .; v_gene: TRBV6-5; CDR3nt: TGTGCCAGCAGTTCCCCTTTTGGGGCGGTCCAAGAGACCCAGTACTTC; CDR3aa: CASSSPFGAVQETQYF
j_gene: TRBJ2-7; abundance: few; d_gene: .; v_gene: TRBV11-2; CDR3nt: TGTGCCAGCAGCTCCTCCCGCGTGGAGGTGTACGAGCAGTACTTC; CDR3aa: CASSSSRVEVYEQYF
j_gene: TRBJ1-2; abundance: .; d_gene: .; v_gene: TRBV2; CDR3nt: TGTGCCAGCAGTGAAACAGGCCGGGTCACCTTC; CDR3aa: CASSETGRVTF
j_gene: TRBJ1-2; abundance: .; d_gene: .; v_gene: TRBV9; CDR3nt: TGTGCCAGCAGCGGCCCGGGACACCGGCGTGGAGGCTACACCTTC; CDR3aa: CASSGPGHRRGGYTF
j_gene: TRBJ2-7; abundance: .; d_gene: TRBD1; v_gene: TRBV29-1; CDR3nt: TGCAGCGTAACCGGGACAGGAACCTACGAGCAGTACTTC; CDR3aa: CSVTGTGTYEQYF
j_gene: TRBJ2-7; abundance: .; d_gene: .; v_gene: TRBV19; CDR3nt: TGTGCCAGCCCCGCCGGGCAGTCAGCCTACGAGCAGTACTTC; CDR3aa: CASPAGQSAYEQYF
j_gene: TRBJ2-3; abundance: .; d_gene: .; v_gene: TRBV5-1; CDR3nt: TGCGCCAGCAGCCCTGGTGGTAGCGGGACAGTAAGGCAAGATACGCAGTATTTT; CDR3aa: CASSPGGSGTVRQDTQYF
j_gene: TRBJ1-2; abundance: .; d_gene: TRBD1; v_gene: TRBV5-8; CDR3nt: TGTGCCAGCAGCTCCCCGGGACAGGGGGCCCGGTGGAACTATGGCTACACCTTC; CDR3aa: CASSSPGQGARWNYGYTF
j_gene: TRBJ2-1; abundance: once; d_gene: .; v_gene: TRBV28; CDR3nt: TGTGCCAGCAGTCACCCGGACCTCCCCGAGCAGTTCTTC; CDR3aa: CASSHPDLPEQFF
j_gene: TRBJ2-5; abundance: .; d_gene: TRBD2; v_gene: TRBV11-2; CDR3nt: TGTGCCAGCAGCTTAGATCTACTAGCGGGAGAGACCCAGTACTTC; CDR3aa: CASSLDLLAGETQYF
j_gene: TRBJ1-1; abundance: once; d_gene: .; v_gene: TRBV2; CDR3nt: TGTGCCAGCACCATAACAGGGTGGGATAATGAAGCTTTCTTT; CDR3aa: CASTITGWDNEAFF
j_gene: TRBJ1-1; abundance: .; d_gene: .; v_gene: TRBV5-8; CDR3nt: TGTGTCAGCAGCCTGGACGGACAGAACACTGAAGCTTTCTTT; CDR3aa: CVSSLDGQNTEAFF
j_gene: TRBJ2-3; abundance: .; d_gene: TRBD2; v_gene: TRBV11-2; CDR3nt: TGTGCCAGCACGGGAGGCCTGAGCACAGATACGCAGTATTTT; CDR3aa: CASTGGLSTDTQYF